What follows are 9 T cell receptor beta chains derived from one specimen sequenced in a study of CD8+CD57+ T cells in acquired aplastic anemia. All patients picked for sequencing had shown, by flow cytometry, an expansion of CD8+CD57+ cells. The study profiled TCR beta VDJ and CDR3 using genomic DNA as template. TCRdb passed the reads through MiXCR, listing each CDR3 protein once. Here the sample spans approximately 130,000 distinct CDR3 sequences, over 30% being singletons. Source material: sorted CD4+, CD8+, or CD8+CD57+ T cells (not recorded which) from PBMCs. The receptors were sampled from a human donor with aplastic anemia.

This chain connects TRBV20-1 to TRBJ2-7; 10 positions agree with TRBD1. This CDR3 is built from 16 residues. Germline loops: CDR1 DFQATT, CDR2 SNEGSKA (reference sequence). Losses at the gene ends were 5 bases for V and 2 bases for J; bases not matched to a gene: 12. In DNA, the CDR3 is TGCAGTGCTGTCAGGTCGGTGGGACAGGGGCCCTACGAGCAGTACTTC. Translation gives CSAVRSVGQGPYEQYF.

This clonotype was seen repeatedly, ten times or more. This chain links TRBV5-1 with TRBJ2-7, with D hard to call. Trimming stripped 4 bases from V and 3 bases from J, with 11 bases between. CDR1 and CDR2 (germline): SGHRS, YFSETQ. The CDR3 is made up of 13 amino acids. CDR3 residues: CASSEGPHYEQYV. The CDR3 nucleotides read TGCGCCAGCAGCGAAGGACCCCACTACGAGCAGTACGTC.

Concerning this clonotype itself: A much larger clone lies a single base off, so this may be a read error. The conserved final phenylalanine or tryptophan is absent from the CDR3, which likely points to a read error. The chain joins TRBV11-3 to TRBJ1-2; D gene unclear. Germline lookup yields CDR1 SGHNT and CDR2 YENEEA. The CDR3 loop spans 14 amino acids. The germline V and J ends were trimmed by 5 bases and 0 bases, with 10 bases remaining between them. The CDR3 nucleotides are TGTGCCAGCAGCCCCCGTTTCTCTAACTATGGCTACACCCTC. Protein product: CASSPRFSNYGYTL.

This clonotype was counted at least ten times. CDR3 loop: CASSEGQGKTDTQYF. CDR3 coding DNA: TGTGCCAGCAGTGAGGGACAGGGGAAGACAGATACGCAGTATTTT. The chain employs TRBV6-1 and TRBJ2-3, with 10 bases that match TRBD1. This CDR3 has 15 amino acids. Germline lookup yields CDR1 MNHNS and CDR2 SASEGT. The V segment lost 3 bases and the J segment 3 bases; nucleotides outside the gene matches: 3.

The table lists this clonotype with many counts. The chain combines TRBV4-1 with TRBJ2-1; 8 bases fit TRBD1. With 3 bases clipped from V and 2 bases from J, the junction kept 6 bases outside the gene matches. The CDR3 consists of 16 residues. Germline assignment: CDR1 MGHRA and CDR2 YSYEKL. The CDR3 region has the DNA TGCGCCAGCAGCCAGGGACAGGCCCTTCCCTACAATGAGCAGTTCTTC. Its protein product is CASSQGQALPYNEQFF.

This clonotype was observed a few times. The rearrangement uses TRBV12-3 or TRBV12-4 and TRBJ2-5; D is perhaps TRBD1 (6 bases). The CDR3 is made up of 13 amino acids. With 3 bases removed from V and 5 bases from J, the gap between germline ends came to 10 bases. The CDR3, as DNA: TGTGCCAGCAGTTTCGGACAGAAGGAGACCCAGTACTTC. Its protein product is CASSFGQKETQYF.

A note on this clonotype: Compared with germline, one end of the junction differs, possibly owing to a read error. This chain links TRBV7-9 with TRBJ1-6; the D gene is possibly TRBD1 (5 bases). Per germline, CDR1 SEHNR and CDR2 FQNEAQ (reference sequence). This CDR3 has 15 amino acids. The CDR3 region is CASSLEGHTGSPPHF. CDR3 DNA sequence: TGTGCCAGCAGCCTCGAGGGGCACACGGGTTCACCCCCCCACTTT.

The chain links TRBV27 to TRBJ2-3; D gene unclear. V lost 6 bases and J 8 bases, leaving 15 bases between the germline ends. CDR3 length: 13 residues. CDR1 MNHEY and CDR2 SMNVEV come from the germline V gene (reference sequence). The CDR3 loop reads CASRETALGTQYF. CDR3 nucleotides: TGTGCCAGCAGGGAAACTGCGCTAGGTACGCAGTATTTT.

This clonotype was recorded a few times. The chain employs TRBV19 and TRBJ2-5; 13 positions agree with TRBD2. The V and J ends lost 9 bases and 6 bases, in that order; junction bases with no gene match: 16. This CDR3 comprises 17 residues. Germline CDR1 is LNHDA and CDR2 is SQIVND (reference sequence). CDR3 amino acids: CASSLRLAGGQGKTQYF. CDR3 DNA sequence: TGTGCCAGCAGCCTTCGACTAGCGGGGGGACAGGGAAAGACCCAGTACTTC.